Below are 3 T cell receptor beta chains sequenced from a single sample in a study of control samples from healthy donors and cancer patients. Generated by immunoSEQ multiplex PCR, the TCRdb table keeps only in-frame clones and is missing some. Seen here are 55,000 to 85,000 clones, just under 90% observed once, and the top ten hold under 20%. The sequencing sample was made of PBMCs. All receptors come from a man in his sixties with lung cancer.

The gene calls are TRBV9 and TRBJ2-1, with D possibly being TRBD2 (5 bases). V gave up 0 bases and J gave up 7 bases, with 11 bases separating them. The CDR3 consists of 14 residues. Germline V CDR1 and CDR2: SGDLS, YYNGEE. This chain's CDR3 is CASSVGLGGNEQFF. The CDR3 DNA sequence: TGTGCCAGCAGCGTAGGGCTAGGCGGGAATGAGCAGTTCTTC. The full variable domain, in which reference TRBV9 and TRBJ2-1 provide the parts outside the CDR3, is DSGVTQTPKHLITATGQRVTLRCSPRSGDLSVYWYQQSLDQGLQFLIQYYNGEERAKGNILERFSAQQFPDLHSELNLSSLELGDSALYFCASSVGLGGNEQFFGPGTRLTVL.

The rearrangement joins TRBV18 to TRBJ2-5, with 9 positions matching TRBD1. Germline CDR1 KGHSH, CDR2 LQKENI. This CDR3 is 15 amino acids long. With V trimmed by 2 bases and J by 0 bases, 1 base remained unmatched. The CDR3 coding sequence is TGTGCCAGCTCACCAAGACAGGGGGACCAAGAGACCCAGTACTTC. Its protein is CASSPRQGDQETQYF.

V usage is TRBV7-9 and J usage is TRBJ2-5; the D gene is possibly TRBD1 (5 bases). CDR3 length: 14 residues. V was trimmed by 1 base and J by 1 base, leaving 7 bases between them. CDR1 and CDR2 from the germline V gene are SEHNR and FQNEAQ (reference sequence). This CDR3 reads CASSLGTGQETQYF. The CDR3, as DNA: TGTGCCAGCAGCTTAGGAACAGGCCAAGAGACCCAGTACTTC.